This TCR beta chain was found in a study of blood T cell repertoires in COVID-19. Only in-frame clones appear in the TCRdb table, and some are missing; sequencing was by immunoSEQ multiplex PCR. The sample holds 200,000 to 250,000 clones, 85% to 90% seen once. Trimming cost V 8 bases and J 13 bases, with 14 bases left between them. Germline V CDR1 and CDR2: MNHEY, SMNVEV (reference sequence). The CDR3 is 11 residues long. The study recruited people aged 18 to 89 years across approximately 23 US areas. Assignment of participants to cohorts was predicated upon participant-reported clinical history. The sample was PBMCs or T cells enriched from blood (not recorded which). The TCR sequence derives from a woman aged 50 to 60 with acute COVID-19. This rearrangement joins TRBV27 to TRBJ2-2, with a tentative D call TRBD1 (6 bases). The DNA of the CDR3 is TGTGCCAGCTTGGCACAGGGTCGGCTGTTTTTT. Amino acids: CASLAQGRLFF.